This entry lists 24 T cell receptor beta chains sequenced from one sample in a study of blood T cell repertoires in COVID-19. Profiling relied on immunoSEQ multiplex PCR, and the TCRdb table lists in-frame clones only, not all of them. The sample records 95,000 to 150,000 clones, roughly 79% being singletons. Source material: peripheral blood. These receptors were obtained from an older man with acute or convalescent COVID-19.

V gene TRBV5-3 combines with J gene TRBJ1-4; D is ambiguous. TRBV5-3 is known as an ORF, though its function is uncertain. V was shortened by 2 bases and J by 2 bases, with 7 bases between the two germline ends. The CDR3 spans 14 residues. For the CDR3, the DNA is TGTGCCAGAAGCTTTAAACAGACTAATGAAAAACTGTTTTTT. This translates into CARSFKQTNEKLFF.

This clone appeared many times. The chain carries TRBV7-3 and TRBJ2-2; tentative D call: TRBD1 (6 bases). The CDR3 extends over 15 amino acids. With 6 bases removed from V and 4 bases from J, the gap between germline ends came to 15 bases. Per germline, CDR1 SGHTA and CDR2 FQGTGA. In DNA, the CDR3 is TGTGCCAGCAGTCCCGGGACACCTCGCACCGGGGAGCTGTTTTTT. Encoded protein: CASSPGTPRTGELFF.

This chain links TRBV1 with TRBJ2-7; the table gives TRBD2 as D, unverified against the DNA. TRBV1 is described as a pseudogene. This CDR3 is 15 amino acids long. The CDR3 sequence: CTSSLERGQTYEQYF. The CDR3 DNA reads TGCACCAGCAGCCTTGAGCGGGGACAAACCTACGAGCAGTACTTC.

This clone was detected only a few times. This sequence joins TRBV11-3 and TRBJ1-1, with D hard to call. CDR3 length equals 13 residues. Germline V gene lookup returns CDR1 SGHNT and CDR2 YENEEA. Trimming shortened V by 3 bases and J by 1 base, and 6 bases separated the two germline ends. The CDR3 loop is CASSFIRNTEAFF. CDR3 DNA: TGTGCCAGCAGCTTTATTCGGAACACTGAAGCTTTCTTT.

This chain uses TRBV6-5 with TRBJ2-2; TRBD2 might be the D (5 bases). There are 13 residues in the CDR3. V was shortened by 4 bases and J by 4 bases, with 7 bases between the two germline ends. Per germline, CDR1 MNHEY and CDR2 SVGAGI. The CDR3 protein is CASSSRGTGELFF. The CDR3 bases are TGTGCCAGCAGTTCACGGGGCACCGGGGAGCTGTTTTTT.

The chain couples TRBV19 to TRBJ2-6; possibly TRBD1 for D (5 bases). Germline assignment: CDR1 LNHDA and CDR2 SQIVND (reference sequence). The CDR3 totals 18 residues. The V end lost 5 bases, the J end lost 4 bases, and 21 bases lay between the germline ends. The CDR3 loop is CASSLSRTRRLGANVLTF. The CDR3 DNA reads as TGTGCCAGTAGTCTATCCCGGACACGCCGTCTGGGGGCCAACGTCCTGACTTTC.

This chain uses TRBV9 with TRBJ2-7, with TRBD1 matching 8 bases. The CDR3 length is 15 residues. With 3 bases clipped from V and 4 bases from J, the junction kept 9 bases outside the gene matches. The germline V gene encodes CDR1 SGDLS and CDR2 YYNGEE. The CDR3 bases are TGTGCCAGCAGCGGCCGACAGGGGACACGGTACGAGCAGTACTTC. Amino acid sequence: CASSGRQGTRYEQYF.

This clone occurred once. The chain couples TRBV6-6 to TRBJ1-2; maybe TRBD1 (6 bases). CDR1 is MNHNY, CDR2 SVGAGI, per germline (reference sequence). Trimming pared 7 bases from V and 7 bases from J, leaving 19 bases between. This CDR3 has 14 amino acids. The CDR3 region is CASNEPGGARGYTF. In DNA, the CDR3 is TGTGCCAGCAACGAACCGGGGGGGGCGCGTGGCTACACCTTC.

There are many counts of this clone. CDR3 coding DNA: TGTGCCAGCAGCTTGCTCGGACAGGGGACTGGAAACACCATATATTTT. Protein product: CASSLLGQGTGNTIYF. This sequence joins TRBV7-8 and TRBJ1-3, with TRBD1 matching over 9 bases. The germline CDR1 and CDR2 sequences are SGHVS and FQNEAQ. The CDR3 contains 16 residues. J lost 2 bases, V lost 3 bases, and 5 bases had no gene match.

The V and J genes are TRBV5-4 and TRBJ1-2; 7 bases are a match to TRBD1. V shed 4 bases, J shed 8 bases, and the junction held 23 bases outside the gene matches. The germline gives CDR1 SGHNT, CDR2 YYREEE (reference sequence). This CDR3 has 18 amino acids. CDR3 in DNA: TGTGCCAGCAGCCGGGGTGGGTCTACAGGGGCCGATTTTTGGGGCTACACCTTC. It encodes CASSRGGSTGADFWGYTF.

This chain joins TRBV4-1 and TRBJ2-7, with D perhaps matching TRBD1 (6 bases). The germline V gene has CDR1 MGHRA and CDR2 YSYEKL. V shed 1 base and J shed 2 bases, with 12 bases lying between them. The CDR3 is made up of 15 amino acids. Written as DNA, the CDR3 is TGCGCCAGCAGCCAAGTAGGACAGTCCACCTACGAGCAGTACTTC. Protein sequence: CASSQVGQSTYEQYF.

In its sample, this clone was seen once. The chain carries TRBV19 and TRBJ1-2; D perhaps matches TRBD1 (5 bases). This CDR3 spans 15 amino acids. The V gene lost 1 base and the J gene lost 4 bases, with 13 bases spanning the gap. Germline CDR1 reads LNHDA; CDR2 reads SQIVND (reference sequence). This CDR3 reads CASSIARGKSYGYTF. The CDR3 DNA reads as TGTGCCAGTAGTATAGCCCGGGGGAAGAGCTATGGCTACACCTTC.

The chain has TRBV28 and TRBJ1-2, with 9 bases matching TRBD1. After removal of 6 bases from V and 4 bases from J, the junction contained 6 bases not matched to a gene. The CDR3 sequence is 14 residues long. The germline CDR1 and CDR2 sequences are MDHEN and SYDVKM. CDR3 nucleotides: TGTGCCAGCAGGGGGGGACAGGGCCCCTATGGCTACACCTTC. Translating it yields CASRGGQGPYGYTF.

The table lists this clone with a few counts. CDR3 residues: CATSDKGQGAYQPQHF. For the CDR3, the DNA is TGTGCCACCAGTGACAAGGGACAGGGGGCATATCAGCCCCAGCATTTT. The V call is TRBV24-1, the J call TRBJ1-5, with 12 nucleotides matching TRBD1. V dropped 4 bases and J dropped 5; count of bases not matched to a gene: 5. The CDR3 is 16 residues long. The germline V gene has CDR1 KGHDR and CDR2 SFDVKD.

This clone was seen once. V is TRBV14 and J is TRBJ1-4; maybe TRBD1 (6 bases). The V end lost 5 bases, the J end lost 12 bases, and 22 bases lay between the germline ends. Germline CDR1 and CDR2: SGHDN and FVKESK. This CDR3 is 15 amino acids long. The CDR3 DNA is TGTGCCAGCAGCACCAGACAGGTCGATTCTAGTGAACTGTTTTTT. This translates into CASSTRQVDSSELFF.

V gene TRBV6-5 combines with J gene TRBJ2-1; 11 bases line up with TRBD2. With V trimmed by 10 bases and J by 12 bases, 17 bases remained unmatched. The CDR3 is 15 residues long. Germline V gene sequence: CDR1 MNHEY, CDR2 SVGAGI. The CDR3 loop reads CATYTGLAGGGGQFF. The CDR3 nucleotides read TGTGCCACCTACACCGGGCTAGCGGGGGGTGGTGGGCAGTTCTTC.

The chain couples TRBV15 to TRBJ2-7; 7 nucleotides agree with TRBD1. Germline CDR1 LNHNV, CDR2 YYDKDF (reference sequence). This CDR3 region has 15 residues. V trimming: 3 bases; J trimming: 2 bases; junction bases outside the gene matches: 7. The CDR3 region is CATSSLNRGAYEQYF. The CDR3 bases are TGTGCCACCAGCAGCCTCAACAGGGGAGCCTACGAGCAGTACTTC.

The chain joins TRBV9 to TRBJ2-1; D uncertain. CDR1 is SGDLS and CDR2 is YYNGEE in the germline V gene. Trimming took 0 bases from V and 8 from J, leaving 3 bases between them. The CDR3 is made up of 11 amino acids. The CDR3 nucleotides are TGTGCCAGCAGCGTAGGCGATGAGCAGTTCTTC. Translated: CASSVGDEQFF.

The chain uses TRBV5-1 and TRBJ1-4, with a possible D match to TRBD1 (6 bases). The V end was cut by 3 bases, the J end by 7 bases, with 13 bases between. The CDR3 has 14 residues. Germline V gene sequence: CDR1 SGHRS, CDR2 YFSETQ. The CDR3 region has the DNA TGCGCCAGCAGCTCCCAGGGGTTGGGTGAAAAACTGTTTTTT. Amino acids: CASSSQGLGEKLFF.

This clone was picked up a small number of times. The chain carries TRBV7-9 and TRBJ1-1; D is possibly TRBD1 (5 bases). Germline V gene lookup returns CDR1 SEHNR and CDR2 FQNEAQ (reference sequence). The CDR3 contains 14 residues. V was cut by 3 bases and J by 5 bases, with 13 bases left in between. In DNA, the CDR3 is TGTGCCAGCAGCTTCGGGCAGACAGAGACTGAAGCTTTCTTT. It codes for CASSFGQTETEAFF. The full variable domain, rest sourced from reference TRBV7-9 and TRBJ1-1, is DTGVSQNPRHKITKRGQNVTFRCDPISEHNRLYWYRQTLGQGPEFLTYFQNEAQLEKSRLLSDRFSAERPKGSFSTLEIQRTEQGDSAMYLCASSFGQTETEAFFGQGTRLTVV.

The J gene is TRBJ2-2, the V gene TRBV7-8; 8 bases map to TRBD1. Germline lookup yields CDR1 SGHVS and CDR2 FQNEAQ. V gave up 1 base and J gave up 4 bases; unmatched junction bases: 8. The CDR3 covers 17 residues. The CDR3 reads CASSLVAGGRVTGELFF. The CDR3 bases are TGTGCCAGCAGCTTAGTGGCAGGGGGCAGGGTCACCGGGGAGCTGTTTTTT.

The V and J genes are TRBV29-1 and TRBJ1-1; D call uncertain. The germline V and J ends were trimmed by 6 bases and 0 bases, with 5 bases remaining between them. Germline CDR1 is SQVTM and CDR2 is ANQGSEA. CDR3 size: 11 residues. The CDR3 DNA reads TGCAGCGTCACTATGAACACTGAAGCTTTCTTT. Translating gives CSVTMNTEAFF.

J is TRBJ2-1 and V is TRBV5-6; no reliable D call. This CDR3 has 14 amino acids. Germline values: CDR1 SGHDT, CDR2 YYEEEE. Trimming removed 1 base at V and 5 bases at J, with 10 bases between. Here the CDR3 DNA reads TGTGCCAGCAGCTTGAATAGAGACAACAATGAGCAGTTCTTC. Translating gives CASSLNRDNNEQFF.

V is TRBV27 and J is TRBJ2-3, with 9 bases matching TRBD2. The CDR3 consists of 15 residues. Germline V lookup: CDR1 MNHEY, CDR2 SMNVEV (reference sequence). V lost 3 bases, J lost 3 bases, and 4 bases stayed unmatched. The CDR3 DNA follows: TGTGCCAGCAGTTTTCTGCGGGGGGGAACAGATACGCAGTATTTT. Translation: CASSFLRGGTDTQYF.